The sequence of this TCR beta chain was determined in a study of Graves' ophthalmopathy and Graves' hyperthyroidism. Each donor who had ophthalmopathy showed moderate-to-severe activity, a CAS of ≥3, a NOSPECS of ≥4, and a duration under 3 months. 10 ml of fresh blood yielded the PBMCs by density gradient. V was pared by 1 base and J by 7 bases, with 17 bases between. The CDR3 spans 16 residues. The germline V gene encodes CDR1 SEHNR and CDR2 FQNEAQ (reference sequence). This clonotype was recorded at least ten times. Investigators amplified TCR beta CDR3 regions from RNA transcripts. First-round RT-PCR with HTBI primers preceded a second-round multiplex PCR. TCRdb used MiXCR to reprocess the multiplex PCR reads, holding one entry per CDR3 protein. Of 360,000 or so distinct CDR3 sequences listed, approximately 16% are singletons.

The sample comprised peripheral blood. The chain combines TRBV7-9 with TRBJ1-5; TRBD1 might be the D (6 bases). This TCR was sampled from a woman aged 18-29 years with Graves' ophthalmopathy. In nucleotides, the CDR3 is TGTGCCAGCAGCTTAGGGTACGGGGGCGCGCGACAGCCCCAGCATTTT. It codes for CASSLGYGGARQPQHF.